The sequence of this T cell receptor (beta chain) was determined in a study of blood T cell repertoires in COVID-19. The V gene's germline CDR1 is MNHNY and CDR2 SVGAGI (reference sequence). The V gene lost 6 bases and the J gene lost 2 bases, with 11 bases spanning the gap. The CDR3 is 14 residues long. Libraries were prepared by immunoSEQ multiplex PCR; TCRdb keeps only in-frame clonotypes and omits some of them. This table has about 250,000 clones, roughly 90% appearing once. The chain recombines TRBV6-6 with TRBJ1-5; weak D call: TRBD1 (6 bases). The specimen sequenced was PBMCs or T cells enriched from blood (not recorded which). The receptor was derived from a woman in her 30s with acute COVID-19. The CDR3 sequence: CASRPSGGNQPQHF. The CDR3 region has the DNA TGTGCCAGCAGACCGTCAGGGGGCAATCAGCCCCAGCATTTT.